The 22 T cell receptor beta chains reported below all come from one sample, sequenced in a study of control samples from healthy donors and cancer patients (dated by TCRdb to the early 2020s). Library generation was performed with the immunoSEQ multiplex PCR assay. Here the immuneACCESS table is served through TCRdb, limited to in-frame sequences with V and J called. Missing clones are a known gap in these copies; in checked studies unresolved V genes cover under half, and the rest lacks a known reason. This sample comprises 120,000 or so clones, roughly nine tenths of them detected only once. 7.8% of the sample is taken by the ten largest. Sequencing input: blood. Source of these receptors: a woman aged 18-29 years in good health.

The chain couples TRBV7-6 to TRBJ2-1, with D possibly called TRBD1 or TRBD2 (6 bases each). Deletions cut 5 bases from V and 10 bases from J, with 24 bases between. The CDR3 contains 16 residues. Per the germline V gene, CDR1 is SGHVS and CDR2 is FNYEAQ. The DNA for the CDR3 is TGTGCCAGCAGCGTACAGGGAGGCGGTGGAGGTGGGGAGCAGTTCTTC. Amino acids: CASSVQGGGGGGEQFF.

V gene TRBV27 combines with J gene TRBJ1-1, with D hard to call. The V end was cut by 5 bases, the J end by 1 base, with 11 bases between. This CDR3 contains 14 residues. Looked up from germline, CDR1 is MNHEY and CDR2 is SMNVEV (reference sequence). The CDR3 protein is CASSQNFENTEAFF. The CDR3 DNA is TGTGCCAGCAGTCAAAACTTTGAGAACACTGAAGCTTTCTTT.

In this sample, this clone turned up once. This chain connects TRBV24-1 to TRBJ2-5, with D perhaps matching TRBD2 (5 bases). This CDR3 region has 15 residues. Germline lookup yields CDR1 KGHDR and CDR2 SFDVKD. V was shortened by 3 bases and J by 1 base, with 11 bases between the two germline ends. The CDR3 nucleotides are TGTGCCACCAGTGATCATACTAGTCCCCAAGAGACCCAGTACTTC. It specifies CATSDHTSPQETQYF.

Of note for this clone: Other DNA variants within this sample encode the same CDR3. The rearrangement uses TRBV19 and TRBJ1-1, with D maybe TRBD1 (5 bases). V lost 3 bases and J 2 bases, leaving 7 bases between the germline ends. CDR3 length: 13 residues. The germline V gene encodes CDR1 LNHDA and CDR2 SQIVND (reference sequence). Here the CDR3 reads CASSIGANTEAFF. The CDR3 region has the DNA TGTGCCAGTAGTATTGGGGCCAACACTGAAGCTTTCTTT.

V and J are TRBV30 and TRBJ1-1; D is uncertain. Germline CDR1 GTSNPN, CDR2 SVGIG (reference sequence). Trimming left V 0 bases short and J 11 bases short, with 13 bases between. This CDR3 region has 12 residues. This CDR3 reads CAWSVPYGWAFF. Here the CDR3 DNA reads TGTGCCTGGAGTGTACCCTACGGGTGGGCTTTCTTT.

The J gene is TRBJ1-4, the V gene TRBV30; no definite D call. Germline V gene lookup returns CDR1 GTSNPN and CDR2 SVGIG (reference sequence). V gave up 0 bases and J gave up 5 bases, with 4 bases separating them. The CDR3 is 12 amino acids. CDR3 sequence (DNA): TGTGCCTGGAGTGTTGGGAATGAAAAACTGTTTTTT. Encoded protein: CAWSVGNEKLFF.

The V call is TRBV13, the J call TRBJ2-3; D uncertain. The CDR3 totals 12 residues. Per the germline V gene, CDR1 is PRHDT and CDR2 is FYEKMQ (reference sequence). Trimming pared 5 bases from V and 2 bases from J, leaving 5 bases between. CDR3 bases: TGTGCCAGCAGCGTATCCACAGATACGCAGTATTTT. Protein product: CASSVSTDTQYF.

V usage is TRBV6-2 or TRBV6-3 and J usage is TRBJ2-3; tentative D call: TRBD1 (5 bases). The V and J ends lost 4 bases and 3 bases respectively, with 14 bases between them. Germline V gene sequence: CDR1 MNHEY, CDR2 SVGEGT. This CDR3 is built from 15 residues. CDR3 sequence (DNA): TGTGCCAGCAGTTTGACCCAGGGTACGACAGATACGCAGTATTTT. Protein sequence: CASSLTQGTTDTQYF.

The rearrangement uses TRBV21-1 and TRBJ2-5; the table assigns TRBD2, which was not confirmed against the DNA. TRBV21-1 counts as a pseudogene. The CDR3 sequence is 16 residues long. The CDR3 here is CASNCTLAGTQETQYF. CDR3 in DNA: TGTGCCAGCAATTGCACCCTAGCGGGAACACAAGAGACCCAGTACTTC.

The V call is TRBV28, the J call TRBJ1-1; D call uncertain. Germline-derived CDR1 and CDR2 are MDHEN and SYDVKM. This CDR3 region has 12 residues. Trimming took 6 bases from V and 7 from J, leaving 12 bases between them. CDR3 amino acids: CASSSTGVEAFF. The CDR3 DNA sequence: TGTGCCAGCAGCTCCACCGGGGTTGAAGCTTTCTTT.

The chain has TRBV3-1 (or the pseudogene TRBV3-2) and TRBJ1-6; D is perhaps TRBD1 (6 bases). Looked up from germline, CDR1 is LGHDT and CDR2 is YNNKEL (reference sequence). The CDR3 totals 14 residues. The V and J ends lost 4 bases and 5 bases respectively, with 9 bases between them. The CDR3 nucleotides are TGTGCCAGCAGCCTTCGACAGGATAATTCACCCCTCCACTTT. Translation gives CASSLRQDNSPLHF.

This chain's CDR3 is CASSFAQGSGDEQFF. The DNA for the CDR3 is TGCGCCAGCAGCTTCGCGCAGGGGTCAGGGGATGAGCAGTTCTTC. This sequence joins TRBV5-1 and TRBJ2-1; D possibly corresponds to TRBD1 (6 bases). The CDR3 covers 15 residues. CDR1 SGHRS and CDR2 YFSETQ come from the germline V gene. V was cut by 2 bases and J by 8 bases, with 17 bases left in between.

The chain carries TRBV20-1 and TRBJ1-5; 9 bases are a match to TRBD1. This CDR3 comprises 14 residues. Trimming cost V 3 bases and J 4 bases; bases outside gene matches: 4. Germline-derived CDR1 and CDR2 are DFQATT and SNEGSKA (reference sequence). The CDR3 loop reads CSASLTGGNQPQHF. In DNA, the CDR3 is TGCAGTGCTAGTTTGACAGGGGGGAATCAGCCCCAGCATTTT.

J is TRBJ1-5 and V is TRBV24-1; 7 bases align to TRBD1. Losses at the gene ends were 7 bases for V and 5 bases for J; bases not matched to a gene: 13. CDR3 length: 16 amino acids. Germline V gene lookup returns CDR1 KGHDR and CDR2 SFDVKD. The CDR3 protein is CATSHRDSITHQPQHF. CDR3 coding DNA: TGTGCCACCAGCCACCGGGACAGCATAACTCATCAGCCCCAGCATTTT.

The CDR3 DNA is TGTGCCAGCAGCTCTAGGGGCAAGGCCGGGGAGCTGTTTTTT. Its protein is CASSSRGKAGELFF. V gene TRBV11-3 combines with J gene TRBJ2-2; TRBD1 is a possible D gene (5 bases). The CDR3 has 14 amino acids. V was clipped by 4 bases and J by 6 bases, with 12 bases between them. From germline, CDR1 is SGHNT and CDR2 YENEEA.

The chain couples TRBV7-6 to TRBJ2-3; the D is unclear. The CDR3 extends over 13 amino acids. The germline V gene encodes CDR1 SGHVS and CDR2 FNYEAQ. Trimming took off 2 bases at V and 6 bases at J, with 9 bases between the two ends. CDR3 DNA sequence: TGTGCCAGCAGCTTAAGGCCCTCGGATACGCAGTATTTT. Residues: CASSLRPSDTQYF.

This chain connects TRBV20-1 to TRBJ2-3, with D unresolved. Trimming removed 4 bases from V and 9 bases from J, with 11 bases in between. This CDR3 has 11 amino acids. Germline V gene lookup returns CDR1 DFQATT and CDR2 SNEGSKA (reference sequence). For the CDR3, the DNA is TGCAGTGCTAAGGGCGCGATGACGCAGTATTTT. Translating gives CSAKGAMTQYF.

This chain links TRBV7-6 with TRBJ2-2; D unclear. V lost 5 bases, J lost 4 bases, and 5 bases lay in between. The CDR3 consists of 12 residues. Per germline, CDR1 SGHVS and CDR2 FNYEAQ. CDR3 protein: CASSGITGELFF. CDR3 coding DNA: TGTGCCAGCAGCGGCATCACCGGGGAGCTGTTTTTT.

V is TRBV19 and J is TRBJ2-1; no clear D. V lost 0 bases, J lost 6 bases, and 6 bases lay in between. Germline V CDR1 and CDR2: LNHDA, SQIVND (reference sequence). The CDR3 consists of 13 residues. The CDR3 DNA reads TGTGCCAGTAGTATAGATGTGCGCAATGAGCAGTTCTTC. It yields the protein CASSIDVRNEQFF.

CDR3 sequence: CASSISAQGGYGYTF. CDR3 DNA: TGTGCCAGTAGTATATCGGCGCAGGGAGGCTATGGCTACACCTTC. The rearrangement joins TRBV19 to TRBJ1-2; D is perhaps TRBD1 (5 bases). Germline values: CDR1 LNHDA, CDR2 SQIVND (reference sequence). The CDR3 sequence is 15 residues long. The V and J ends lost 2 bases and 4 bases respectively, with 14 bases between them.

The chain employs TRBV9 and TRBJ2-2; 9 positions agree with TRBD2. This CDR3 is 14 amino acids long. CDR1 and CDR2 from the germline V gene are SGDLS and YYNGEE. V was clipped by 0 bases and J by 7 bases; unmatched bases: 1. CDR3 sequence: CASSVEAGGGELFF. CDR3 DNA sequence: TGTGCCAGCAGCGTAGAAGCGGGGGGCGGGGAGCTGTTTTTT.

This chain connects TRBV19 to TRBJ1-5, with TRBD1 matching over 7 bases. V lost 3 bases to trimming and J lost 6 bases; unmatched junction nucleotides: 2. Germline-derived CDR1 and CDR2 are LNHDA and SQIVND (reference sequence). The CDR3 extends over 13 amino acids. The CDR3 here is CASSIQGGQPQHF. In DNA, the CDR3 is TGTGCCAGTAGTATTCAGGGGGGTCAGCCCCAGCATTTT. The full variable domain, rest sourced from reference TRBV19 and TRBJ1-5, is DGGITQSPKYLFRKEGQNVTLSCEQNLNHDAMYWYRQDPGQGLRLIYYSQIVNDFQKGDIAEGYSVSREKKESFPLTVTSAQKNPTAFYLCASSIQGGQPQHFGDGTRLSIL.